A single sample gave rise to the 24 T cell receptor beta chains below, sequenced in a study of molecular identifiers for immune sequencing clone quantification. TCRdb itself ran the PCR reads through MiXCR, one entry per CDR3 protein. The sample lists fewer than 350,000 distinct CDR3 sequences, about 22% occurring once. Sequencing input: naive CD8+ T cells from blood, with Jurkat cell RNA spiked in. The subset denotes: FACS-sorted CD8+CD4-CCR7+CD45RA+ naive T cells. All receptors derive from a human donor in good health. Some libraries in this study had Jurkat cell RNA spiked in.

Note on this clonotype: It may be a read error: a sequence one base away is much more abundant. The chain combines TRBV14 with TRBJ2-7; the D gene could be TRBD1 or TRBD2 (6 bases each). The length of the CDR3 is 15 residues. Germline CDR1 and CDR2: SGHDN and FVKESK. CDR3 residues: CANSHPEGGYYEQYF. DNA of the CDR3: TGTGCCAACAGCCACCCGGAGGGGGGTTACTACGAGCAGTACTTC.

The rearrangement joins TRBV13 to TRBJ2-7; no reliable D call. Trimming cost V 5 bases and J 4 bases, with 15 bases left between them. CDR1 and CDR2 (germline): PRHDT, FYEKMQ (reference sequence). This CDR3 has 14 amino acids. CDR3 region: CASSPHPQRYEQYF. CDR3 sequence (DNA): TGTGCCAGCAGCCCCCACCCCCAACGGTACGAGCAGTACTTC.

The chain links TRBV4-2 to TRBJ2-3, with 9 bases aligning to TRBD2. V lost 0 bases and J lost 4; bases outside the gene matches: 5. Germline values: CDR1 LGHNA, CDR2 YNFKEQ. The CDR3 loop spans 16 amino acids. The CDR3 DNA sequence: TGTGCCAGCAGCCAAGATGCTAGCGGGATGGCAGATACGCAGTATTTT. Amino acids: CASSQDASGMADTQYF.

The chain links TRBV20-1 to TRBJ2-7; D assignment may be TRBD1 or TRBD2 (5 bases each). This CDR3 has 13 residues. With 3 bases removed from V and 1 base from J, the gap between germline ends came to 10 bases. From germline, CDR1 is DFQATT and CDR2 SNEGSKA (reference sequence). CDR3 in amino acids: CSARGTGSYEQYF. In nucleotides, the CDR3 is TGCAGTGCTAGGGGGACGGGATCCTACGAGCAGTACTTC.

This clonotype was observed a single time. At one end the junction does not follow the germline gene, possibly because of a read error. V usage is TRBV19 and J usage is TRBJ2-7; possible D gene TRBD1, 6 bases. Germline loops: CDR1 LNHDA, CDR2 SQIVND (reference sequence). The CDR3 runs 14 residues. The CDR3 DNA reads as TGTACCAGTAGTATTGGGCCAGGGGCCTACGAGCAGTACTTC. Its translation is CTSSIGPGAYEQYF.

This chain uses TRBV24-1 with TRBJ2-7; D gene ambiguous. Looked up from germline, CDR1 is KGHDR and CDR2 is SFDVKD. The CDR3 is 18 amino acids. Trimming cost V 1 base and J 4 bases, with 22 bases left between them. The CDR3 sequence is CATSDFLTDPTPPYEQYF. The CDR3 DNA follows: TGTGCCACCAGTGATTTCCTGACCGATCCCACTCCCCCATACGAGCAGTACTTC.

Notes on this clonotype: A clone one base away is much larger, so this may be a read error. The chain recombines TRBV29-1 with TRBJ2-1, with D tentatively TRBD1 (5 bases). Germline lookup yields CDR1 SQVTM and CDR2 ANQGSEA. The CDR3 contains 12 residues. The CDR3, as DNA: TGCGGCGTTGTTAGACAGCCAGGGGAGCAGTTCTTC. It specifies CGVVRQPGEQFF.

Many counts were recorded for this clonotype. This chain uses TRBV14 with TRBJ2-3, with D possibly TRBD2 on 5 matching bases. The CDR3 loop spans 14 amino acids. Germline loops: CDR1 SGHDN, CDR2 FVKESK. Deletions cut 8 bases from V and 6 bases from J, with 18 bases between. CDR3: CASSEKRSLDTQYF. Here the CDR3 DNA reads TGTGCCAGCTCAGAAAAGCGGAGCTTGGATACGCAGTATTTT.

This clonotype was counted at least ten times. CDR3 loop: CASSPPTETYEQYF. In DNA form, the CDR3 reads TGTGCCAGCAGTCCGCCGACAGAAACCTACGAGCAGTACTTC. The chain has TRBV28 and TRBJ2-7; possibly TRBD1 for D (5 bases). Trimming shortened V by 5 bases and J by 2 bases, and 13 bases separated the two germline ends. This CDR3 is built from 14 residues. Germline CDR1 is MDHEN and CDR2 is SYDVKM.

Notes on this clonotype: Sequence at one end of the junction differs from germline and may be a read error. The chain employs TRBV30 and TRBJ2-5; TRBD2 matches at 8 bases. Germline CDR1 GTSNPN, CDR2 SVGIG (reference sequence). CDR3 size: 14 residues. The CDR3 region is CAWTLTSAGETLYF. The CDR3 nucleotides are TGTGCCTGGACCCTGACTAGCGCGGGGGAGACCCTGTACTTC.

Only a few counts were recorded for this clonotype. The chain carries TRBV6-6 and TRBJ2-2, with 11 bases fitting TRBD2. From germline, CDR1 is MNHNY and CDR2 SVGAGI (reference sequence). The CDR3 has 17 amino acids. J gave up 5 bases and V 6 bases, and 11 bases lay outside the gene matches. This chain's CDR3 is CASSLNPGLAETGELFF. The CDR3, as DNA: TGTGCCAGCAGCCTAAACCCGGGACTAGCGGAGACCGGGGAGCTGTTTTTT.

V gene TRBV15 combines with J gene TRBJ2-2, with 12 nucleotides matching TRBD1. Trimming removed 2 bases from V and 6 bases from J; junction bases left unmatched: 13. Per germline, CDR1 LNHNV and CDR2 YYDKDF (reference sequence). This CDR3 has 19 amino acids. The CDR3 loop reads CATSRSPVGTGGMAGELFF. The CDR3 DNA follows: TGTGCCACCAGCAGATCCCCGGTTGGGACAGGGGGCATGGCCGGGGAGCTGTTTTTT.

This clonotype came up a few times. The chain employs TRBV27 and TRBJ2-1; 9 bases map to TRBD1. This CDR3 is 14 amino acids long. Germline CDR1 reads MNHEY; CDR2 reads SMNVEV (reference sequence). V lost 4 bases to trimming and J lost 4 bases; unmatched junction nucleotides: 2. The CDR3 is CASSSGQGYNEQFF. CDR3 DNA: TGTGCCAGCAGTTCCGGACAGGGGTACAATGAGCAGTTCTTC.

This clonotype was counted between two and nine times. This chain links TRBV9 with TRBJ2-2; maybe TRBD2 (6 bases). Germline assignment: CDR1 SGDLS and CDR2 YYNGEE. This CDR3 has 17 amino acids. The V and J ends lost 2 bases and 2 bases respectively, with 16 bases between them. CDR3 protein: CASSVDPGTRNTGELFF. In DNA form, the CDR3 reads TGTGCCAGCAGCGTTGATCCCGGGACTCGAAACACCGGGGAGCTGTTTTTT.

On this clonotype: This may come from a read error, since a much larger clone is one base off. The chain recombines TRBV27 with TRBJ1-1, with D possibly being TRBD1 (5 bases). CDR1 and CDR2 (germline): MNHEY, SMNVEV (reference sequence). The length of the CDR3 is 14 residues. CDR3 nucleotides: TGTGCCGGCAGTTCGACAGCTAAGAACACTGAAGCTTTCTTT. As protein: CAGSSTAKNTEAFF.

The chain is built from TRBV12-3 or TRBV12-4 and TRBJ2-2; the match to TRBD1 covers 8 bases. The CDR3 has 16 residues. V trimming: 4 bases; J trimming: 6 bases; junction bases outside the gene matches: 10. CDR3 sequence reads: CASSSRQGFLAGELFF. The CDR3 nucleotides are TGTGCCAGCAGTTCAAGACAGGGGTTTTTGGCCGGGGAGCTGTTTTTT.

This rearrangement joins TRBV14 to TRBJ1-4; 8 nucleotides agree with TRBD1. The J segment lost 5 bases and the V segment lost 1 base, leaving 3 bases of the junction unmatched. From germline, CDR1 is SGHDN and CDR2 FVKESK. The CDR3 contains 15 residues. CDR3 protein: CASSQARGPNEKLFF. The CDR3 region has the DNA TGTGCCAGCAGCCAAGCCAGGGGGCCAAATGAAAAACTGTTTTTT.

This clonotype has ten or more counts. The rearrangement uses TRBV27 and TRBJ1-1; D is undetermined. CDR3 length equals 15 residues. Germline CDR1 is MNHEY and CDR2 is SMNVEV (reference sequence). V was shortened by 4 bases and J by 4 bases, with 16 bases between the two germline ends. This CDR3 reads CASSSQLSLGTEAFF. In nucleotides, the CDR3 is TGTGCCAGCAGTTCCCAACTGAGTCTGGGCACTGAAGCTTTCTTT.

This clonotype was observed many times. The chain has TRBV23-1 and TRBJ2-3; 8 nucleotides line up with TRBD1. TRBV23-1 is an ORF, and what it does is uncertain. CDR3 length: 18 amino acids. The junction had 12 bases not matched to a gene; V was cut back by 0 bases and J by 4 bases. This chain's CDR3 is CASSQSSFQGAIADTQYF. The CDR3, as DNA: TGCGCCAGCAGTCAATCGTCTTTCCAGGGGGCAATTGCAGATACGCAGTATTTT.

The CDR3 loop is CASSLRDRVWVEQYF. The CDR3 bases are TGTGCCAGCAGCTTGCGGGACAGGGTTTGGGTCGAGCAGTACTTC. V and J are TRBV5-5 and TRBJ2-7; 9 bases match TRBD1. This CDR3 has 15 residues. Looked up from germline, CDR1 is SGHKS and CDR2 is YYEKEE (reference sequence). Trimming took 1 base from V and 6 from J; bases not matched to a gene: 8.

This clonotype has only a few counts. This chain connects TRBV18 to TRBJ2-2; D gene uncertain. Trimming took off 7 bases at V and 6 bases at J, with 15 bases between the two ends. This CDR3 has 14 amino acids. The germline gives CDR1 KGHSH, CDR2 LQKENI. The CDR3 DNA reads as TGTGCCAGCTTCTGGGCGGAGAATTCCGGGGAGCTGTTTTTT. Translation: CASFWAENSGELFF.

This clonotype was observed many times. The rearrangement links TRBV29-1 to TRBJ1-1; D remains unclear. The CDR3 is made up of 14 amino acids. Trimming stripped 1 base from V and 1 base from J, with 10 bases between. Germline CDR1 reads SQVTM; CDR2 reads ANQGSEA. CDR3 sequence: CSVEGVGKNTEAFF. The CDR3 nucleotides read TGCAGCGTTGAAGGTGTGGGAAAGAACACTGAAGCTTTCTTT.

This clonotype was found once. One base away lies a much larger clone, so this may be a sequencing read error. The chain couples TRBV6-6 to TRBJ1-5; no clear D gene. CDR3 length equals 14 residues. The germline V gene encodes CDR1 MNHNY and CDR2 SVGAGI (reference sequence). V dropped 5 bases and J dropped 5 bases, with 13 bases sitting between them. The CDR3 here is CASSRAGPYQPQHF. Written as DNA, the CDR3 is TGTGCCAGCAGTAGAGCAGGTCCTTATCAGCCCCAGCATTTT.

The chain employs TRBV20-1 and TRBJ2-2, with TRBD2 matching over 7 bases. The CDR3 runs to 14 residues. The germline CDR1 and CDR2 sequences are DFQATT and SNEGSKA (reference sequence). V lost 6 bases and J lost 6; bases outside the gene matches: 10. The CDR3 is CSARAGFGSGELFF. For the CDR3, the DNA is TGCAGTGCGCGAGCGGGATTCGGGTCCGGGGAGCTGTTTTTT.